Described below is a single T cell receptor (beta chain) sequence and its context. Its antigen remains undetermined. No base-level quality is on record; no much larger clone is a single base apart. This specimen comes from a study of blood T cell repertoires in COVID-19 (dated by TCRdb to 2020 to 2022). With regard to the full study: The collaborator samples originated in the United States, Italy and Spain and spanned the acute and convalescent phases of COVID-19. The prospective study material was composed of cDNA or gDNA derived from T cells, B-cell-depleted T cells, or PBMCs. The dataset comprised deeply sampled blood TCRbeta repertoires from subjects exposed to, actively infected with, or recovered from COVID-19. The repertoires were made available in a free public database intended to serve as a resource for research on the immune response to SARS-CoV-2. Samples came from the ongoing ImmuneRACE study (first 160 participants) plus 1,254 subjects from 6 global collaborators. The sample metadata nearly always contained a de-identified subject ID, COVID-19 status, age in years and sex. Where available, HLA class I and class II types were obtained from metadata supplied by the sample provider rather than from assay-based typing. Here is what the overall study found, with its caveats: The quantity of clinical and demographic metadata differed by source and by participant and was supplied without curation.

The CDR3 spans 15 residues, from the cysteine through the phenylalanine. Solely the CDR3 DNA is kept, with 45 bases framed from the first base. From the germline V gene (reference sequence), CDR1 is LNHNV and CDR2 is YYDKDF. V drops 8 bases and J drops 0 bases, leaving 14 bases in between. The immunoSEQ Assay, a bias-controlled multiplex PCR, was used to amplify TCRbeta CDR3 regions from genomic DNA. Processing in the source paper ran as follows. The number of nucleated cells in each sample was estimated from the amplification of reference gene primers within the assay. To quantify the absolute abundance of each unique TCRbeta CDR3 rearrangement, sequence reads were collapsed and filtered. For each sample, productive Simpson clonality was calculated as the square root of Simpson's diversity index over productive rearrangements. TCRdb carries this immuneACCESS record with in-frame sequences only. Its versions omit some clonotypes, under half of them owing to an unresolved V gene in the studies checked, with the rest unexplained. Clonal size and the V and J genes are those of that table, whereas D and trimming came from the DNA. The sample data list tens of thousands of clones, and around four fifths of these were observed just once. The ten largest clonotypes hold more than 13% of the sample.

The collaborating institutions used their own protocols to collect whole blood in K2EDTA tubes. For TCRbeta analysis, collaborator samples were shipped as frozen whole blood, as isolated PBMCs, or as DNA extracted from either sample type. Sequencing input: peripheral blood. This chain is built from TRBV15 and TRBJ1-5; TRBD1 might be the D gene, on 6 matching bases. The clonotype comes from a human donor in a cohort sampled during active COVID-19. The nucleotide sequence reads TGTGCCACCGGGCCCAACAGGGTTAGCAATCAGCCCCAGCATTTT. Translated, it gives CATGPNRVSNQPQHF. When the CDR3 is completed using the reference TRBV15 and TRBJ1-5 genes on either side, the full variable domain is DAMVIQNPRYQVTQFGKPVTLSCSQTLNHNVMYWYQQKSSQAPKLLFHYYDKDFNNEADTPDNFQSRRPNTSFCFLDIRSPGLGDTAMYLCATGPNRVSNQPQHFGDGTRLSIL.